This is a list of T cell receptor beta chains from one sample in a study of early T cells in non-severe SARS-CoV-2 infection. TCRdb reanalysed the 5' RACE reads using MiXCR and keeps one entry per CDR3 protein. The sample comprises roughly 40,000 distinct CDR3 sequences, around 6% of which are singletons, and 12% rests with the top ten. Specimen: whole blood. The receptors derive from an adult who was a healthcare worker with PCR-confirmed SARS-CoV-2 infection or an uninfected control (not recorded which). The CDR3 runs from the conserved cysteine through the conserved F or W. The D gene is left open where the match is weak. Some rows have no size entry. The others give once, few or many, or a class for an expanded clone.

CDR3 length	clone size	V gene	D gene	J gene	CDR3 DNA	CDR3 protein
13	few	TRBV30	.	TRBJ2-3	TGTGCCTGGAGTGAGAATAGCGGAGATACGCAGTATTTT	CAWSENSGDTQYF
10	.	TRBV11-1	.	TRBJ2-7	TGTGCCAGCAGGGGGAGCGAGCAGTACTTC	CASRGSEQYF
13	.	TRBV5-1	.	TRBJ1-1	TGCGCCAGCAGCTTAACAGTGAACACTGAAGCTTTCTTT	CASSLTVNTEAFF
17	.	TRBV12-3/TRBV12-4	.	TRBJ2-4	TGTGCCAGCAGTTTAGTGTCAGGGTCGGGAGCCAAAAACATTCAGTACTTC	CASSLVSGSGAKNIQYF
12	.	TRBV6-2/TRBV6-3	.	TRBJ1-1	TGTGCCAGCAGTCCAGCTAACACTGAAGCTTTCTTT	CASSPANTEAFF
13	many	TRBV12-3/TRBV12-4	.	TRBJ1-2	TGTGCCAGCAGCTCAGGGGACAACTATGGCTACACCTTC	CASSSGDNYGYTF
14	few	TRBV30	TRBD1	TRBJ1-3	TGTGCCTGGGGAACAGGGGGCTCTGGAAACACCATATATTTT	CAWGTGGSGNTIYF
13	few	TRBV5-1	TRBD1	TRBJ1-1	TGCGCCAGCAGCTGGGACAGCAACTATAAAGCTTTCTTT	CASSWDSNYKAFF
11	many	TRBV29-1	.	TRBJ2-2	TGCAGCGTCGAGAACACCGGGGAGCTGTTTTTT	CSVENTGELFF
11	few	TRBV5-5	.	TRBJ1-2	TGTGCCAGCAGCTTAGCCTATGGCTACACCTTC	CASSLAYGYTF
14	many	TRBV6-1	TRBD1	TRBJ1-5	TGTGCCAGCAGACAGGGGTATAGCAATCAGCCCCAGCATTTT	CASRQGYSNQPQHF
16	.	TRBV3-1	.	TRBJ2-2	TGTGCCAGCAGCCAAGGGGCAGAACCTAACACCGGGGAGCTGTTTTTT	CASSQGAEPNTGELFF